Below, 26 T cell receptor beta chains from the same sample are listed, as sequenced in a study of OX40 agonist ivuxolimab in advanced cancers. The table came from immunoSEQ multiplex PCR; TCRdb's copy has only in-frame clones and leaves some out. The data contain just under 80,000 clones, approximately 84% of them singletons. Sequenced here: CD4+ or CD8+ T cells sorted from blood, sampled in a trial of the OX40 agonist ivuxolimab. The receptors shown here come from an adult with an advanced solid tumor such as melanoma, head and neck, liver or kidney cancer.

V gene TRBV27 combines with J gene TRBJ1-5, with 7 bases lining up with TRBD1. There are 14 residues in the CDR3. The V and J ends lost 10 bases and 6 bases, in that order; junction bases with no gene match: 12. The germline CDR1 and CDR2 sequences are MNHEY and SMNVEV (reference sequence). The CDR3 region is CATEGGRRCQPQHF. CDR3 DNA: TGTGCCACCGAAGGGGGCAGGCGGTGTCAGCCCCAGCATTTT.

The V call is TRBV2, the J call TRBJ1-1; 7 bases are shared with TRBD1. The CDR3 spans 15 residues. Trimming removed 7 bases from V and 7 bases from J; junction bases left unmatched: 15. Germline V gene sequence: CDR1 SNHLY, CDR2 FYNNEI. The CDR3 nucleotides are TGTGCCAGCACCCCACGACAGGGCCTTGGGTTTGAAGCTTTCTTT. Its protein product is CASTPRQGLGFEAFF.

This clone was counted once. The genes are TRBV28 and TRBJ1-1, with TRBD1 matching 7 bases. The germline V gene encodes CDR1 MDHEN and CDR2 SYDVKM. V lost 2 bases, J lost 5 bases, and 8 bases stayed unmatched. The CDR3 consists of 15 residues. For the CDR3, the DNA is TGTGCCAGCAGTTTACAGGGGGGAGGACGAACTGAAGCTTTCTTT. It translates to CASSLQGGGRTEAFF.

The chain links TRBV7-2 to TRBJ2-5; D is possibly TRBD2 (5 bases). V lost 0 bases and J lost 5, with 10 bases in between. Per germline, CDR1 SGHTA and CDR2 FQGNSA. The CDR3 extends over 14 amino acids. The CDR3 DNA sequence: TGTGCCAGCAGCTTAGCGGGGAGTGTGGAGACCCAGTACTTC. Protein sequence: CASSLAGSVETQYF.

This clone was recorded once. The genes are TRBV20-1 and TRBJ1-2, with D unresolved. This CDR3 has 11 residues. Trimming stripped 8 bases from V and 8 bases from J, with 15 bases between. Germline V gene lookup returns CDR1 DFQATT and CDR2 SNEGSKA (reference sequence). The CDR3 DNA reads as TGCAGTATAGGCCTCTCTGTGGGCTACACCTTC. Its translation: CSIGLSVGYTF.

The chain joins TRBV19 to TRBJ2-3, with 9 bases identical to TRBD1. V lost 4 bases and J lost 2; bases outside the gene matches: 16. Per the germline V gene, CDR1 is LNHDA and CDR2 is SQIVND (reference sequence). The CDR3 spans 19 residues. The CDR3 DNA is TGTGCCAGTAGTAGGCCGGGACAGGGAAAATTGTTCGACACAGATACGCAGTATTTT. Its translation is CASSRPGQGKLFDTDTQYF.

The chain is built from TRBV5-1 and TRBJ2-7; 7 nucleotides line up with TRBD1. The J segment lost 3 bases and the V segment lost 4 bases, leaving 10 bases of the junction unmatched. The CDR3 sequence is 15 residues long. Germline CDR1 and CDR2: SGHRS and YFSETQ. The chain's CDR3 is CASSLRQGLGYEQYF. In DNA, the CDR3 is TGCGCCAGCAGCCTACGACAGGGTTTGGGCTACGAGCAGTACTTC.

The V gene is TRBV6-5, the J gene TRBJ1-1, with 7 bases fitting TRBD1. Germline values: CDR1 MNHEY, CDR2 SVGAGI. V lost 2 bases, J lost 6 bases, and 9 bases stayed unmatched. The CDR3 runs 15 residues. CDR3 sequence (DNA): TGTGCCAGCAGTTACCATCAACAGGGGTCCGCTGAAGCTTTCTTT. Translating it yields CASSYHQQGSAEAFF.

The genes are TRBV5-5 and TRBJ2-5; TRBD1 is a possible D gene (5 bases). Between the trimmed V and J ends, which lost 2 bases and 2 bases, there was a span of 10 bases. Germline V lookup: CDR1 SGHKS, CDR2 YYEKEE (reference sequence). The CDR3 length is 14 residues. Here the CDR3 reads CASSFSGFQETQYF. The CDR3 DNA reads TGTGCCAGCAGCTTTTCAGGGTTTCAAGAGACCCAGTACTTC.

This clone has only a few counts. As DNA, the CDR3 is TGTGCCAGCAGGAACACTGAAGCTTTCTTT. Protein product: CASRNTEAFF. This chain links TRBV2 with TRBJ1-1; D is ambiguous. V was cut by 6 bases and J by 1 base, with 0 bases left in between. There are 10 residues in the CDR3. Germline V gene lookup returns CDR1 SNHLY and CDR2 FYNNEI.

The chain recombines TRBV6-5 with TRBJ2-5; TRBD2 might be the D (6 bases). CDR3 length: 15 amino acids. Per germline, CDR1 MNHEY and CDR2 SVGAGI. The germline V and J ends were trimmed by 3 bases and 0 bases, with 11 bases remaining between them. CDR3 sequence reads: CASSYSPGDQETQYF. CDR3 DNA: TGTGCCAGCAGTTATTCTCCGGGGGACCAAGAGACCCAGTACTTC.

This clone appeared a few times. V gene TRBV30 combines with J gene TRBJ2-7, with 12 bases identical to TRBD1. Trimming removed 7 bases from V and 7 bases from J; junction bases left unmatched: 23. This CDR3 has 18 residues. Germline assignment: CDR1 GTSNPN and CDR2 SVGIG (reference sequence). CDR3 in DNA: TGTGCCTCAATTAAGGGACAGGGGGCTCTTCTGGACTGGGAGGAGCAGTACTTC. It yields the protein CASIKGQGALLDWEEQYF.

The V gene is TRBV7-2, the J gene TRBJ2-7; tentatively, D is TRBD1 (6 bases). V was trimmed by 5 bases and J by 1 base, leaving 9 bases between them. Per germline, CDR1 SGHTA and CDR2 FQGNSA. The CDR3 is made up of 13 amino acids. CDR3 bases: TGTGCCAGCAGCCATGGACAGTCCTACGAGCAGTACTTC. Translated: CASSHGQSYEQYF.

About this clone: At one end, the junction sequence differs from germline, possibly due to a read error. This chain connects TRBV4-3 to TRBJ2-3, with D perhaps given as TRBD1 or TRBD2 (5 bases each). The germline CDR1 and CDR2 sequences are LGHNA and YSLEER. The CDR3 is 9 amino acids. The DNA for the CDR3 is TGCGCCAGAGGGACCTTAAGTGAATTT. Translation: CARGTLSEF.

The chain joins TRBV7-2 to TRBJ1-6; D is possibly TRBD1 (6 bases). The V and J ends lost 5 bases and 2 bases respectively, with 13 bases between them. Germline V gene lookup returns CDR1 SGHTA and CDR2 FQGNSA. The CDR3 consists of 16 residues. The CDR3 DNA follows: TGTGCCAGCAGCCCCGGGGGCACAGCCTATAATTCACCCCTCCACTTT. Its translation: CASSPGGTAYNSPLHF.

The rearrangement uses TRBV19 and TRBJ2-1, with TRBD2 as a possible D gene (8 bases). From germline, CDR1 is LNHDA and CDR2 SQIVND (reference sequence). Trimming removed 6 bases at V and 6 bases at J, with 24 bases between. CDR3 size: 17 residues. The CDR3, as DNA: TGTGCCAGTAGCAGGGGGGTGCGGGAGGATAGTTCCAATGAGCAGTTCTTC. As protein: CASSRGVREDSSNEQFF.

The J gene is TRBJ1-1, the V gene TRBV15, with D perhaps TRBD1 (5 bases). This CDR3 has 14 amino acids. Germline values: CDR1 LNHNV, CDR2 YYDKDF (reference sequence). V lost 3 bases and J lost 5, with 13 bases in between. The CDR3 DNA sequence: TGTGCCACCAGCAGGGGGAGGGGATTAACTGAAGCTTTCTTT. It is translated as CATSRGRGLTEAFF.

The chain couples TRBV7-9 to TRBJ2-5; no clear D. From germline, CDR1 is SEHNR and CDR2 FQNEAQ (reference sequence). Deletions cut 1 base from V and 1 base from J, with 7 bases between. The CDR3 consists of 14 residues. CDR3 in amino acids: CASSLVGSQETQYF. The CDR3 nucleotides are TGTGCCAGCAGCTTAGTGGGGTCCCAAGAGACCCAGTACTTC. Variable domain in full (rest from reference TRBV7-9 and TRBJ2-5): DTGVSQNPRHKITKRGQNVTFRCDPISEHNRLYWYRQTLGQGPEFLTYFQNEAQLEKSRLLSDRFSAERPKGSFSTLEIQRTEQGDSAMYLCASSLVGSQETQYFGPGTRLLVL.

The chain recombines TRBV15 with TRBJ1-2; D uncertain. Germline V gene sequence: CDR1 LNHNV, CDR2 YYDKDF (reference sequence). V was shortened by 0 bases and J by 4 bases, with 6 bases between the two germline ends. This CDR3 region has 13 residues. The CDR3 DNA follows: TGTGCCACCAGCAGAGATAGGGTCTATGGCTACACCTTC. Protein: CATSRDRVYGYTF.

The chain couples TRBV9 to TRBJ2-2, with unresolved D. The V end was cut by 1 base, the J end by 7 bases, with 5 bases between. From germline, CDR1 is SGDLS and CDR2 YYNGEE. This CDR3 region has 12 residues. CDR3 DNA: TGTGCCAGCAGCGTACTGGGCGGGGAGCTGTTTTTT. Its translation is CASSVLGGELFF.

This clone was observed many times. The chain couples TRBV6-1 to TRBJ1-2; D remains ambiguous. V was cut by 3 bases and J by 10 bases, with 12 bases left in between. The CDR3 has 12 residues. Germline V gives CDR1 MNHNS, CDR2 SASEGT. The CDR3 coding sequence is TGTGCCAGCAGTGACCCCTTCTTCATCTACACCTTC. This encodes CASSDPFFIYTF.

The rearrangement uses TRBV6-1 and TRBJ1-1, with D unresolved. The V and J ends lost 3 bases and 5 bases respectively, with 16 bases between them. CDR1 MNHNS and CDR2 SASEGT come from the germline V gene. The length of the CDR3 is 15 residues. CDR3 nucleotide sequence: TGTGCCAGCAGTGATCATGGGGTTGGGCGGACTGAAGCTTTCTTT. This translates into CASSDHGVGRTEAFF.

The chain carries TRBV21-1 and TRBJ2-1; the table gives TRBD2 as D, unverified against the DNA. TRBV21-1 is a known pseudogene. The CDR3 is 19 residues long. The CDR3, as DNA: TGTGCCAGCAGATTGTCGGGACTAGCGGGAGGGCGGGCCTACAATGAGCAGTTCTTC. This translates into CASRLSGLAGGRAYNEQFF.

The rearrangement joins TRBV30 to TRBJ1-1; D might be TRBD1 (5 bases). Germline loops: CDR1 GTSNPN, CDR2 SVGIG (reference sequence). CDR3 size: 13 residues. For the CDR3, the DNA is TGTGCATTGACTCAGGGCCCTTTCTGGGGAGCTTTCTTT. It codes for CALTQGPFWGAFF. Combining the CDR3 with reference TRBV30 and TRBJ1-1 gives the whole variable domain SQTIHQWPATLVQPVGSPLSLECTVEGTSNPNLYWYRQAAGRGLQLLFYSVGIGQISSEVPQNLSASRPQDRQFILSSKKLLLSDSGFYLCALTQGPFWGAFFGQGTRLTVV.

This clone was detected once. The CDR3 spells CASSRGTETDTQYF. CDR3 coding DNA: TGTGCCAGCTCACGGGGGACAGAAACAGATACGCAGTATTTT. V usage is TRBV18 and J usage is TRBJ2-3; 7 nucleotides agree with TRBD1. Trimming at V came to 4 bases and at J to 3 bases, leaving 4 bases not matched to a gene. The germline V gene encodes CDR1 KGHSH and CDR2 LQKENI. CDR3 length: 14 residues.

The chain uses TRBV28 and TRBJ1-5, with D possibly being TRBD1 (5 bases). The CDR3 length is 14 residues. In germline, CDR1 is MDHEN, CDR2 SYDVKM. Deletions cut 7 bases from V and 5 bases from J, with 15 bases between. The CDR3 here is CASTTGTGDQPQHF. The CDR3 coding sequence is TGTGCCAGCACAACCGGGACCGGGGATCAGCCCCAGCATTTT.